The present entry profiles one T cell receptor beta chain with its context. This specimen comes from a study of blood T cell repertoires in COVID-19. Study-wide background: Material from acute and convalescent COVID-19 was sourced from the United States, Italy and Spain.

In the study's own analysis: By means of reference gene primer amplification, nucleated cell counts were estimated. Clones were sequenced by immunoSEQ multiplex PCR, and TCRdb holds only the in-frame ones, with some missing. V and J calls and clone size are as listed in that table; D and trimming were resolved from the DNA. The table lists about 410,000 clones, 89% of them singletons. The germline CDR1 and CDR2 sequences are MDHEN and SYDVKM. V gave up 6 bases and J gave up 10 bases, with 24 bases separating them. This CDR3 region has 16 residues. The chain links TRBV28 to TRBJ2-2; D gene ambiguous. The origin of this receptor is a woman between 40 and 55 years old with COVID-19, enrolled during active disease. The sequencing input was peripheral blood. The CDR3 DNA follows: TGTGCCAGCAGCCGTCAGGTGAATCTCATACCTAAGGAGCTGTTTTTT. Its translation: CASSRQVNLIPKELFF.